The source of this T cell receptor beta chain is a study of a mutant IDH1 vaccine in newly diagnosed glioma (dated by TCRdb to the early 2020s). Some background on the complete study: Eight vaccinations were administered to patients in weeks 1, 3, 5, 7, 11, 15, 19 and 23, corresponding to visits V03 through V10. Vaccination started 4-6 weeks after radiotherapy alone, or was given together with temozolomide cycles in the groups whose treatment included chemotherapy. The approximately 32 treated patients were roughly 60% male and around 38% female, with a mean age of approximately 40 years. Prior to enrollment, standard therapy consisting of radiotherapy alone, temozolomide alone, or radiochemotherapy with temozolomide had been administered to patients, with the combination being received by most patients. Peripheral blood was drawn at six visits: V03 (baseline), V05, V07, V10, V12 and V13. For exploratory analyses, 25 to 30 treated patients had longitudinal TCRB deep sequencing done wherever samples were available.

The CDR3 runs 17 amino acids, cysteine and phenylalanine included. Only the CDR3 portion is preserved as DNA: 51 bases, with reading frame beginning at the first base. V loses 2 bases of germline sequence and J loses 0 bases, and the interval between the two ends is 15 bases. The germline V gene provides CDR1 SGDLS and CDR2 YYNGEE. The sample's time point label, decoded: week 5, during vaccination. Each vaccine dose, consisting of 300 ug of a 20-mer mutant IDH1 peptide in Montanide, was administered subcutaneously with topical imiquimod. Donors had newly diagnosed WHO grade 3 or 4 IDH1-mutant astrocytomas with loss of nuclear ATRX. The samples were drawn from NOA16, a multicentre, single-arm, open-label phase I trial in Germany that tested a mutant IDH1 peptide vaccine in humans for the first time. Genomic DNA for TCRB sequencing was extracted from EDTA blood using the DNeasy Blood and Tissue Kit.

General study outcomes and caveats: The authors stated that sample limitations prevented analyses of patient blood samples from being reproduced. Changes in the top peripheral T cell clonotypes picked up by TCRB sequencing did not appear to be linked to pseudoprogression. Availability determined which PBMC samples were chosen for TCRB deep sequencing. Vaccine-induced immune responses across multiple MHC alleles were detected in 80% to 95% of patients.

Libraries were prepared through the immunoSEQ multiplex PCR assay. The hsTCRB Kit was used according to the manufacturer's protocol to amplify rearranged TCR beta chain sequences. Sequencing of TCRB libraries was carried out on an Illumina MiSeq. In the authors' own workflow: Demultiplexing, trimming and gene mapping were performed with the kit vendor's proprietary platform. The source is immuneACCESS, and TCRdb retained only in-frame sequences with V and J called. Part of the clones is not carried over; for the studies checked, unresolved V genes explain less than half of this, and the remainder is unexplained. D and trimming were read from the DNA, whereas the V and J calls and clone size are those reported in that table. In this sample the table shows about 75,000 clones, roughly 90% of which occur a single time. Of the sample, about 0.6% falls within the top ten clones. Of note for this clone: There is no known antigen for this receptor. No quality values exist for individual bases; no much larger clone is one base distant.

This clonotype originated in a woman in her 50s with glioma. The sequencing used PBMCs, collected from a glioma patient whose treatment included an IDH1 peptide vaccine. In this chain, TRBV9 is recombined with TRBJ1-3; no D gene is confidently identified. CDR3 loop: CASSVYSRDSSGNTIYF. The DNA sequence reads TGTGCCAGCAGCGTGTACTCGAGGGATAGCTCTGGAAACACCATATATTTT.